The entry that follows covers one T cell receptor beta chain sequence. What it binds is not known. No infections or other immune events were documented during collection. TCRdb's copy holds only in-frame clones and misses some; the assay was immunoSEQ multiplex PCR. The sample has about 110,000 clones, around 90% seen once. This specimen belongs to a study of identifying expanded T cells in peripheral blood. Regarding the study as a whole: Roughly 1.2 clones differed between technical replicates, versus about 17 and 20 over time. Clone count variance between approximately two-week samples rose with total template count.

With 0 bases removed from V and 5 bases from J, the gap between germline ends came to 29 bases. The CDR3 sequence is 20 residues long. The germline V gene has CDR1 SGDLS and CDR2 YYNGEE. Sequencing input: blood. The clonotype originates from a person aged 18 to 70 in good health. This rearrangement joins TRBV9 to TRBJ2-5; D possibly uses TRBD1 or TRBD2 (5 bases each). The CDR3 coding sequence is TGTGCCAGCAGCGTAGTATCTGGGACCCCCGGGGCGTCCCCATGGGAGACCCAGTACTTC. It yields the protein CASSVVSGTPGASPWETQYF.